The clone carrying this TCR beta chain was picked up a small number of times. The antigen is unknown. Not enrolled were patients with uncontrolled infection, other autoimmune disease, pregnancy or lactation. The PBMCs had their origin in 8.5 to 10 ml of fresh peripheral blood. V was clipped by 1 base and J by 5 bases, with 11 bases between them. Germline V gene lookup returns CDR1 DFQATT and CDR2 SNEGSKA (reference sequence). The CDR3 covers 13 residues. TCR beta CDR3 sequences were amplified from RNA transcripts. When the TCR CDR3 underwent first-round RT-PCR, the HTBI primer set was used. Each CDR3 protein gets one entry after TCRdb re-called the multiplex PCR reads with MiXCR. The sample consists of hundreds of thousands of distinct CDR3 sequences, 35% of them appearing once. These data originate in a study of T cells in Graves' hyperthyroidism and ophthalmopathy. Overall study results and limits: It was a median approximately 6 months before onset that the model predicted ophthalmopathy.

V is TRBV20-1 and J is TRBJ1-1; D gene uncertain. What was sequenced was blood. This sequence originates from a woman aged 40 to 50 with Graves' hyperthyroidism. CDR3 DNA: TGCAGTGCTAGAGCCCTCCTAGGGACTGAAGCTTTCTTT. This encodes CSARALLGTEAFF.